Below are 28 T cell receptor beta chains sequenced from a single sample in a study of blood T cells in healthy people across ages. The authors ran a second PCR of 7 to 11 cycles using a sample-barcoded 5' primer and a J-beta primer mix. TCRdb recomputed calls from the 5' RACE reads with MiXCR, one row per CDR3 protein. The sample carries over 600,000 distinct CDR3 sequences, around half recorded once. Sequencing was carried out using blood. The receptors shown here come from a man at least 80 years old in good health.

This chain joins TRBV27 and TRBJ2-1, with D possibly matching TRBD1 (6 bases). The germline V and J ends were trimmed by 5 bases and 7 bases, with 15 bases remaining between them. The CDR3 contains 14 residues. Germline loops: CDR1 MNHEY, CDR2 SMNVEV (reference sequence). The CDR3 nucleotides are TGTGCCAGCAGTGCTACGGACAGTAGGAATGAGCAGTTCTTC. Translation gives CASSATDSRNEQFF.

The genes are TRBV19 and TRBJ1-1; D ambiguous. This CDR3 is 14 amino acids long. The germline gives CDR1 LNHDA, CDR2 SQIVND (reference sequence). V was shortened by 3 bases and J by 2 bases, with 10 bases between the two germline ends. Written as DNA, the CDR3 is TGTGCCAGTAGTATCAGCGCCGCAAACACTGAAGCTTTCTTT. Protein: CASSISAANTEAFF.

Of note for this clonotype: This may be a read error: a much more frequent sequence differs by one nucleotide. CDR3 residues: CCVPGQGNNEQFF. The DNA for the CDR3 is TGCTGCGTTCCCGGACAGGGCAACAATGAGCAGTTCTTC. This chain connects TRBV29-1 to TRBJ2-1; 8 nucleotides match TRBD1. Germline values: CDR1 SQVTM, CDR2 ANQGSEA. This CDR3 region has 13 residues.

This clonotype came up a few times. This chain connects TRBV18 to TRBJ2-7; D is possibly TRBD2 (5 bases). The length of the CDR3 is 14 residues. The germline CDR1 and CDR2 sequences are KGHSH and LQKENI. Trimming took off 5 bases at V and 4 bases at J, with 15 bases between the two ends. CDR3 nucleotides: TGTGCCAGCTCAAAAGGGTCTAGCACATACGAGCAGTACTTC. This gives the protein CASSKGSSTYEQYF.

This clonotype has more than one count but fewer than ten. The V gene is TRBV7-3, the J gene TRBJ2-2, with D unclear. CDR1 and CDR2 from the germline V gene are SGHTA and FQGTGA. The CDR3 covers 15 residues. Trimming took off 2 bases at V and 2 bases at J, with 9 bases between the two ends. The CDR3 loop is CASSLSPINTGELFF. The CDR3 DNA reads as TGTGCCAGCAGCTTATCGCCAATTAACACCGGGGAGCTGTTTTTT.

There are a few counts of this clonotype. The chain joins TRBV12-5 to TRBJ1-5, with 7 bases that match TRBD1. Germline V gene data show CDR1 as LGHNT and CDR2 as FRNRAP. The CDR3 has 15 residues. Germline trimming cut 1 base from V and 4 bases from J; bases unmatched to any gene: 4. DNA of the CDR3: TGTGCTAGTGGTTTGGGACAGGGAAAGAATCAGCCCCAGCATTTT. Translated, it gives CASGLGQGKNQPQHF.

Written as DNA, the CDR3 is TGTGCCAGCAGTGAAGGGGTTAGGCGGTCCACAGATACGCAGTATTTT. Protein sequence: CASSEGVRRSTDTQYF. V usage is TRBV2 and J usage is TRBJ2-3, with D unclear. Germline-derived CDR1 and CDR2 are SNHLY and FYNNEI. The CDR3 totals 16 residues. V shed 1 base and J shed 2 bases, with 13 bases lying between them.

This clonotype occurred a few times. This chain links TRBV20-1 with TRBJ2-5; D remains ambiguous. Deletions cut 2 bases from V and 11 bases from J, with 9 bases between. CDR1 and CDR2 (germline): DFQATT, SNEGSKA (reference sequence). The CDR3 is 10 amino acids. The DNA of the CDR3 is TGCAGTGCTAGACTAGTACAGCAGTACTTC. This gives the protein CSARLVQQYF.

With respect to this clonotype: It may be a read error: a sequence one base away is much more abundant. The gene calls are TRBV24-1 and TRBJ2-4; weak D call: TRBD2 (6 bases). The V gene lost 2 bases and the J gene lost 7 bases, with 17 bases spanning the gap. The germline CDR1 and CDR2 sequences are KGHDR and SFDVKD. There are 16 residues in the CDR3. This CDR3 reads CATSDSVAENNNIQYF. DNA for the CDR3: TGTGCCACCAGTGATTCCGTAGCGGAGAACAATAACATTCAGTACTTC.

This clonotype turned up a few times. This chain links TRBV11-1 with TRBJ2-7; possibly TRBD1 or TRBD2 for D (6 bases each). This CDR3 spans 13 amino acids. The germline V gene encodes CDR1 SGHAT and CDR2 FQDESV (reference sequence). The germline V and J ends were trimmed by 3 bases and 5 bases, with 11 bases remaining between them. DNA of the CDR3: TGTGCCAGCAGCTTTGGGGGGCCGGACGAGCAGTACTTC. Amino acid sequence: CASSFGGPDEQYF.

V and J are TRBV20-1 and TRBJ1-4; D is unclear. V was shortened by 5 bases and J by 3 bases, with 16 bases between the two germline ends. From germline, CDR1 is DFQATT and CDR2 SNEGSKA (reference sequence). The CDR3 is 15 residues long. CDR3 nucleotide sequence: TGCAGTGCTGAAATCCTAGAGTCGTCTAATGAAAAACTGTTTTTT. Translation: CSAEILESSNEKLFF.

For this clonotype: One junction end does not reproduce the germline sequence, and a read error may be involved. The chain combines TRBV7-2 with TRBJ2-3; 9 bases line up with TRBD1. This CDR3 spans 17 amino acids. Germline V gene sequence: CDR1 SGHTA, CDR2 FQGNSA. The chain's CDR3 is CASRLSLTGGGTDTQFF. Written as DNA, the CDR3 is TGTGCCAGCAGATTATCCCTAACAGGGGGCGGGACAGATACGCAGTTTTTT. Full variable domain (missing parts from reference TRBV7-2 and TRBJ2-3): GAGVSQSPSNKVTEKGKDVELRCDPISGHTALYWYRQSLGQGLEFLIYFQGNSAPDKSGLPSDRFSAERTGGSVSTLTIQRTQQEDSAVYLCASRLSLTGGGTDTQFFGPGTRLTVL.

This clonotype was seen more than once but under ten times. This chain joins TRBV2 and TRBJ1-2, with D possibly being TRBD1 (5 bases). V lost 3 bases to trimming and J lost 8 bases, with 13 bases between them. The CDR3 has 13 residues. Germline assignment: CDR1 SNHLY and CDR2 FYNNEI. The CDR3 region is CASSEAGRDGYTF. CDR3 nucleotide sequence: TGTGCCAGCAGTGAGGCGGGGCGGGACGGCTACACCTTC. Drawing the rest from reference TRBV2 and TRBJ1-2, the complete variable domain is EPEVTQTPSHQVTQMGQEVILRCVPISNHLYFYWYRQILGQKVEFLVSFYNNEISEKSEIFDDQFSVERPDGSNFTLKIRSTKLEDSAMYFCASSEAGRDGYTFGSGTRLTVV.

CDR3 nucleotide sequence: TGTGCCAGCGGACGAACCTATGGCTACACCTTC. Translation gives CASGRTYGYTF. The J gene is TRBJ1-2, the V gene TRBV28, with D unresolved. The CDR3 length is 11 residues. Germline V CDR1 and CDR2: MDHEN, SYDVKM. Trimming cost V 8 bases and J 4 bases, with 8 bases left between them.

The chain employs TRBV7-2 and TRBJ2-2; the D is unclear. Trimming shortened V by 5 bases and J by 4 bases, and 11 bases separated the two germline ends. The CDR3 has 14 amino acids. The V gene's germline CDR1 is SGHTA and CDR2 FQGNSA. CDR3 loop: CASSPQSATGELFF. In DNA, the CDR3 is TGTGCCAGCAGCCCCCAGTCCGCCACCGGGGAGCTGTTTTTT. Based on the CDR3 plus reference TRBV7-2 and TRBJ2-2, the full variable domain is GAGVSQSPSNKVTEKGKDVELRCDPISGHTALYWYRQSLGQGLEFLIYFQGNSAPDKSGLPSDRFSAERTGGSVSTLTIQRTQQEDSAVYLCASSPQSATGELFFGEGSRLTVL.

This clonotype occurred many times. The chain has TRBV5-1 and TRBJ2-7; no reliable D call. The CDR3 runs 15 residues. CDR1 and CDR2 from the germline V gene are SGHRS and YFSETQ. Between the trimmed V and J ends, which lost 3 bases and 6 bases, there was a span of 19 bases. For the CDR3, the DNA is TGCGCCAGCAGCTGGGGTGCTACGAGTATGGGCGAGCAGTACTTC. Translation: CASSWGATSMGEQYF.

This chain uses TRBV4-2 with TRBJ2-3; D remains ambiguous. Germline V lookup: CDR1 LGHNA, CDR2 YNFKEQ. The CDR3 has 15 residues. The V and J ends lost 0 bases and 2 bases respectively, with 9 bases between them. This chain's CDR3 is CASSQEATYTDTQYF. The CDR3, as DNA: TGTGCCAGCAGCCAAGAGGCTACCTACACAGATACGCAGTATTTT.

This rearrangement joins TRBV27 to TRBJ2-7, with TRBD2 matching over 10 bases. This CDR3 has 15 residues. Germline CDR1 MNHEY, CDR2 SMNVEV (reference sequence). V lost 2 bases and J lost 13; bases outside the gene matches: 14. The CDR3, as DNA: TGTGCCAGCAGTTTACTAGCGGGAGTCGGGGAGACCCACTACTTC. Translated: CASSLLAGVGETHYF.

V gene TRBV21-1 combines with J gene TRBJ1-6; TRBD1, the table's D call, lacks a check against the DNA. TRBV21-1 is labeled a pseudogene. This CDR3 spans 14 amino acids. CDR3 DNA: TGTGCCAGCAGCAAACCCCCTGAGGGTTCACCCCTCCACTTT. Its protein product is CASSKPPEGSPLHF.

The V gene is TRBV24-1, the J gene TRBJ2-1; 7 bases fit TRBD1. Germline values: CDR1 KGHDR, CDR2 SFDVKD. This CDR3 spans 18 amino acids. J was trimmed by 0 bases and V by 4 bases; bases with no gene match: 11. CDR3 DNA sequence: TGTGCCACCAGTGACGGAGCCCGGGACAGTAGCTCCTACAATGAGCAGTTCTTC. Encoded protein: CATSDGARDSSSYNEQFF.

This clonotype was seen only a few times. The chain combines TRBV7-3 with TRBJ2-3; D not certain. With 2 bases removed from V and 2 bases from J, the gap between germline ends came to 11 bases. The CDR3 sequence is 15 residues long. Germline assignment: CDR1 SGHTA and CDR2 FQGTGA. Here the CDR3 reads CASSLGAEDTDTQYF. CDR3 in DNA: TGTGCCAGCAGCTTAGGTGCGGAAGACACAGATACGCAGTATTTT. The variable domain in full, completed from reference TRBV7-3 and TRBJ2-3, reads GAGVSQTPSNKVTEKGKYVELRCDPISGHTALYWYRQSLGQGPEFLIYFQGTGAADDSGLPNDRFFAVRPEGSVSTLKIQRTERGDSAVYLCASSLGAEDTDTQYFGPGTRLTVL.

CDR3 loop: CASSLAGQGVILYGYTF. CDR3 DNA: TGTGCCAGCAGTTTAGCGGGACAGGGGGTCATCCTCTATGGCTACACCTTC. This chain joins TRBV12-3 or TRBV12-4 and TRBJ1-2, with 11 nucleotides matching TRBD1. Trimming took 0 bases from V and 4 from J; bases not matched to a gene: 7. This CDR3 spans 17 amino acids.

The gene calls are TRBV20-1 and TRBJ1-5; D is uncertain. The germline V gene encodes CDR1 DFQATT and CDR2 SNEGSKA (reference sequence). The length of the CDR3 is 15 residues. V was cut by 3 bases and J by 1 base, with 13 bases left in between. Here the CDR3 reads CSARSPRASNQPQHF. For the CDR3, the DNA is TGCAGTGCTAGGAGCCCCAGAGCAAGCAATCAGCCCCAGCATTTT.

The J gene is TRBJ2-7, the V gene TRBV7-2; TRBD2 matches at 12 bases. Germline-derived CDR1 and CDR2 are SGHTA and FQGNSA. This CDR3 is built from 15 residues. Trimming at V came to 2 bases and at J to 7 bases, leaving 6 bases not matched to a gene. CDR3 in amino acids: CASSLRLAGAREQYF. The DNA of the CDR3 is TGTGCCAGCAGCTTACGACTAGCGGGAGCTAGGGAGCAGTACTTC.

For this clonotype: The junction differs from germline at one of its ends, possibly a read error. CDR3 bases: TGTGCCAGCAACCAAGGGCTAGCGGGCCGGGGTGAGTTCTTC. This encodes CASNQGLAGRGEFF. V and J are TRBV3-1 and TRBJ2-1, with TRBD2 identical over 8 bases. This CDR3 has 14 residues. From germline, CDR1 is LGHDT and CDR2 YNNKEL (reference sequence).

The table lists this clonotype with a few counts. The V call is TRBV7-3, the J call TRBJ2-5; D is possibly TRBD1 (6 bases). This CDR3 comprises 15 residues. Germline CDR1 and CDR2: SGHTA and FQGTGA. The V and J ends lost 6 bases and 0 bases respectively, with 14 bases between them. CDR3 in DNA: TGTGCCAGCAGTCTTGGAACAGGGTACCAAGAGACCCAGTACTTC. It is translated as CASSLGTGYQETQYF.

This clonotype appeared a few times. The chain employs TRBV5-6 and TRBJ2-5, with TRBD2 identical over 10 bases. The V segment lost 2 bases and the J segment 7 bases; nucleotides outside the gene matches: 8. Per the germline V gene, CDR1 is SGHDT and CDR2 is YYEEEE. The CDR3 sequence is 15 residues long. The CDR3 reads CASSLRGLASTTQYF. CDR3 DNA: TGTGCCAGCAGCTTAAGGGGACTAGCGTCGACGACCCAGTACTTC.

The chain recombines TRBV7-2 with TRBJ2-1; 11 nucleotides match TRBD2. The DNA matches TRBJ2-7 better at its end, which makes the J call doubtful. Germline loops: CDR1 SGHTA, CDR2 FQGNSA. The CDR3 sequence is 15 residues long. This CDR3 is CASSALASGRNEQYF. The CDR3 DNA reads TGTGCCAGCAGCGCCCTGGCTAGCGGGAGGAATGAGCAGTACTTC.